The 2 T cell receptor beta chains below come from one sample, sequenced in a study of regulatory T cells in long-lasting Graves disease. The TCR beta library used iRepertoire HTBI primers with Arm-PCR amplification of CDR3. TCRdb itself ran the multiplex PCR reads through MiXCR, one entry per CDR3 protein. The repertoire consists of approximately 400,000 distinct CDR3 sequences, with 12% occurring once and the leading ten covering 15% to 20%. As to time point: newly diagnosed GD, antithyroid drugs for less than 3 months. PBMC-extracted RNA yielded the TCR library. These records were also assigned to another study, of T cells in Graves' hyperthyroidism and ophthalmopathy.

This specimen consisted of peripheral blood mononuclear cells (PBMCs), obtained at new diagnosis, from a patient treated with antithyroid drugs. These receptors came from a young woman with Graves disease.

There are a few counts of this clonotype. This chain connects TRBV12-5 to TRBJ2-2; D may be TRBD1 (6 bases). V lost 4 bases and J lost 4, with 13 bases in between. CDR3 length: 15 residues. Germline V CDR1 and CDR2: LGHNT, FRNRAP. The CDR3 sequence: CASGSGQYLTGELFF. For the CDR3, the DNA is TGTGCTAGTGGTTCCGGACAGTATCTCACCGGGGAGCTGTTTTTT.

This clonotype occurred many times. The chain combines TRBV2 with TRBJ2-6, with D unclear. V lost 5 bases to trimming and J lost 4 bases, with 6 bases between them. The CDR3 has 13 residues. CDR1 and CDR2 from the germline V gene are SNHLY and FYNNEI. The CDR3 is CASSLQGANVLTF. CDR3 in DNA: TGTGCCAGCAGTCTACAGGGGGCCAACGTCCTGACTTTC.